The 20 T cell receptor beta chains below were found in one sample sequenced in a study of blood T cell repertoires in COVID-19. The repertoire was sequenced with immunoSEQ multiplex PCR; TCRdb's copy has only in-frame clones and lacks some. The data contain more than 300,000 clones, more than 85% of them seen just once; the ten biggest clones take up approximately 17%. The source material was PBMCs or T cells enriched from blood (not recorded which). These receptor sequences come from a young woman who had recovered from COVID-19.

This chain joins TRBV6-5 and TRBJ2-7; 8 nucleotides line up with TRBD1. The CDR3 covers 15 residues. The V and J ends lost 0 bases and 7 bases, in that order; junction bases with no gene match: 8. Germline loops: CDR1 MNHEY, CDR2 SVGAGI. The CDR3 region is CASSYSKNRGWEQYF. The CDR3 DNA sequence: TGTGCCAGCAGTTACTCGAAAAACAGGGGGTGGGAGCAGTACTTC.

This sequence joins TRBV9 and TRBJ1-3; D is perhaps TRBD1 (6 bases). The CDR3 length is 20 residues. Trimming left V 4 bases short and J 2 bases short, with 28 bases between. CDR1 is SGDLS, CDR2 YYNGEE, per germline. CDR3 nucleotides: TGTGCCAGCAGCTCAACGTCCGGGACAACGAGATTCTCGGCTGGAAACACCATATATTTT. It yields the protein CASSSTSGTTRFSAGNTIYF.

This clone came up once. The gene calls are TRBV2 and TRBJ1-2; D perhaps matches TRBD1 (6 bases). This CDR3 spans 12 amino acids. V shed 8 bases and J shed 5 bases, with 12 bases lying between them. Per germline, CDR1 SNHLY and CDR2 FYNNEI. The CDR3: CASGRTDYGYTF. DNA of the CDR3: TGTGCCAGCGGTAGGACAGATTATGGCTACACCTTC.

The chain joins TRBV6-5 to TRBJ2-7, with a tentative D call TRBD1 (7 bases). The CDR3 has 13 residues. The V end lost 6 bases, the J end lost 2 bases, and 11 bases lay between the germline ends. Looked up from germline, CDR1 is MNHEY and CDR2 is SVGAGI. DNA for the CDR3: TGTGCCAGCAGCCGGAGGGGGCCCTACGAGCAGTACTTC. The encoded protein is CASSRRGPYEQYF.

This chain links TRBV3-1 (or the pseudogene TRBV3-2) with TRBJ2-3; TRBD2 aligns across 16 bases. V shed 4 bases, J shed 5 bases, and the junction held 12 bases outside the gene matches. Germline V gene data show CDR1 as LGHDT and CDR2 as YNNKEL (reference sequence). This CDR3 region has 19 residues. This chain's CDR3 is CASSPQPGLAGGHIDTQYF. The CDR3 nucleotides are TGTGCCAGCAGCCCGCAACCGGGACTAGCGGGGGGGCATATAGATACGCAGTATTTT.

The chain couples TRBV7-2 to TRBJ1-5; no reliable D call. Trimming cost V 1 base and J 1 base, with 5 bases left between them. Germline V gene lookup returns CDR1 SGHTA and CDR2 FQGNSA. The CDR3 is made up of 14 amino acids. For the CDR3, the DNA is TGTGCCAGCAGCTTAGTTCAGAGCAATCAGCCCCAGCATTTT. Translating gives CASSLVQSNQPQHF.

The chain joins TRBV5-5 to TRBJ1-6; unclear D gene. CDR1 is SGHKS and CDR2 is YYEKEE in the germline V gene (reference sequence). V was shortened by 1 base and J by 5 bases, with 7 bases between the two germline ends. The CDR3 runs to 14 residues. The CDR3 protein is CASSLSPDNSPLHF. The CDR3 DNA reads TGTGCCAGCAGCTTGAGTCCGGATAATTCACCCCTCCACTTT.

The V and J genes are TRBV19 and TRBJ2-7, with TRBD2 matching 14 bases. The ends lost 5 bases at V and 7 bases at J; junction bases unmatched: 10. CDR3 length: 16 amino acids. Germline V lookup: CDR1 LNHDA, CDR2 SQIVND (reference sequence). CDR3 region: CASSWGLAGVSEEQYF. CDR3 DNA sequence: TGTGCCAGTAGTTGGGGACTAGCGGGAGTATCCGAAGAGCAGTACTTC.

V and J are TRBV11-2 and TRBJ2-5; 10 nucleotides match TRBD2. The CDR3 runs 12 residues. The germline V gene encodes CDR1 SGHAT and CDR2 FQNNGV. Trimming removed 5 bases from V and 7 bases from J; junction bases left unmatched: 1. DNA for the CDR3: TGTGCCAGCAGCCAGCGGGGGGGGACCCAGTACTTC. As protein: CASSQRGGTQYF.

The J gene is TRBJ2-5, the V gene TRBV7-9; possible D gene TRBD1, 5 bases. From germline, CDR1 is SEHNR and CDR2 FQNEAQ (reference sequence). The CDR3 loop spans 15 amino acids. V shed 2 bases and J shed 2 bases, with 12 bases lying between them. CDR3: CASSLSGIQQETQYF. As DNA, the CDR3 is TGTGCCAGCAGCTTATCAGGGATCCAGCAAGAGACCCAGTACTTC.

CDR3 loop: CSLGEYSSYNEQFF. In DNA, the CDR3 is TGTTCTCTTGGGGAGTATAGCTCCTACAATGAGCAGTTCTTC. The chain recombines TRBV28 with TRBJ2-1; a weak D match, TRBD2 (5 bases). The V gene's germline CDR1 is MDHEN and CDR2 SYDVKM. The CDR3 contains 14 residues.

The V and J genes are TRBV6-6 and TRBJ1-1, with D maybe TRBD1 (6 bases). Germline CDR1 MNHNY, CDR2 SVGAGI (reference sequence). This CDR3 is built from 14 residues. Between the trimmed V and J ends, which lost 5 bases and 6 bases, there was a span of 16 bases. As DNA, the CDR3 is TGTGCCAGCAGTACTCAGGGGAACTCCGCTGAAGCTTTCTTT. This sequence encodes CASSTQGNSAEAFF.

V is TRBV4-3 and J is TRBJ2-1, with D perhaps matching TRBD1 (6 bases). The germline V gene encodes CDR1 LGHNA and CDR2 YSLEER. The CDR3 has 14 amino acids. Trimming removed 1 base at V and 6 bases at J, with 10 bases between. CDR3 bases: TGCGCCAGCAGCCAAGGAAGGGGGATCAATGAGCAGTTCTTC. It is translated as CASSQGRGINEQFF.

The count of this clone is one. The CDR3 nucleotides read TGTGCCAGTGCAGGCTTTCAAGGCTACACCTTC. This gives the protein CASAGFQGYTF. The chain uses TRBV19 and TRBJ1-2; D remains ambiguous. The CDR3 runs to 11 residues. The V end lost 8 bases, the J end lost 8 bases, and 12 bases lay between the germline ends. Per the germline V gene, CDR1 is LNHDA and CDR2 is SQIVND (reference sequence).

The rearrangement joins TRBV30 to TRBJ2-5; 8 bases match TRBD2. Germline V gene sequence: CDR1 GTSNPN, CDR2 SVGIG (reference sequence). The CDR3 is made up of 13 amino acids. Trimming cost V 2 bases and J 7 bases; bases outside gene matches: 6. The CDR3 loop reads CAWSTVAGGTQYF. In DNA form, the CDR3 reads TGTGCCTGGAGTACGGTGGCGGGAGGGACCCAGTACTTC.

This rearrangement joins TRBV28 to TRBJ1-5; TRBD1 agrees at 7 bases. Germline lookup yields CDR1 MDHEN and CDR2 SYDVKM. The CDR3 is made up of 18 amino acids. Trimming at V came to 4 bases and at J to 0 bases, leaving 12 bases not matched to a gene. CDR3 amino acids: CASSSTGDPSLSNQPQHF. Here the CDR3 DNA reads TGTGCCAGCAGTTCTACAGGGGATCCTTCGCTTAGCAATCAGCCCCAGCATTTT.

The chain employs TRBV6-5 and TRBJ1-1; possibly TRBD1 for D (5 bases). Germline V CDR1 and CDR2: MNHEY, SVGAGI. CDR3 length equals 15 residues. V lost 0 bases and J 5 bases, leaving 13 bases between the germline ends. The DNA for the CDR3 is TGTGCCAGCAGTTACTCGGTAGGGGCGAGGACTGAAGCTTTCTTT. Amino acid sequence: CASSYSVGARTEAFF.

The chain combines TRBV18 with TRBJ1-3; D unclear. V was pared by 3 bases and J by 8 bases, with 17 bases between. CDR1 and CDR2 from the germline V gene are KGHSH and LQKENI. The CDR3 length is 15 residues. CDR3 protein: CASSPVLAGGDTIYF. The CDR3 DNA follows: TGTGCCAGCTCACCTGTTCTGGCAGGCGGGGACACCATATATTTT.

This clone has just one count. The V call is TRBV7-9, the J call TRBJ2-1; D possibly corresponds to TRBD1 (6 bases). The CDR3 has 15 residues. Germline CDR1 reads SEHNR; CDR2 reads FQNEAQ (reference sequence). The V gene lost 0 bases and the J gene lost 5 bases, with 11 bases spanning the gap. CDR3 nucleotides: TGTGCCAGCAGCTTAGCTCAGGGGCGGCACAATGAGCAGTTCTTC. It translates to CASSLAQGRHNEQFF.

The chain combines TRBV10-3 with TRBJ1-1; TRBD1 matches 8 bases. The germline V gene has CDR1 ENHRY and CDR2 SYGVKD. After removal of 0 bases from V and 3 bases from J, the junction contained 3 bases not matched to a gene. The CDR3 contains 15 residues. CDR3 in amino acids: CAISESTGEDTEAFF. CDR3 nucleotides: TGTGCCATCAGTGAGTCGACAGGGGAGGACACTGAAGCTTTCTTT.